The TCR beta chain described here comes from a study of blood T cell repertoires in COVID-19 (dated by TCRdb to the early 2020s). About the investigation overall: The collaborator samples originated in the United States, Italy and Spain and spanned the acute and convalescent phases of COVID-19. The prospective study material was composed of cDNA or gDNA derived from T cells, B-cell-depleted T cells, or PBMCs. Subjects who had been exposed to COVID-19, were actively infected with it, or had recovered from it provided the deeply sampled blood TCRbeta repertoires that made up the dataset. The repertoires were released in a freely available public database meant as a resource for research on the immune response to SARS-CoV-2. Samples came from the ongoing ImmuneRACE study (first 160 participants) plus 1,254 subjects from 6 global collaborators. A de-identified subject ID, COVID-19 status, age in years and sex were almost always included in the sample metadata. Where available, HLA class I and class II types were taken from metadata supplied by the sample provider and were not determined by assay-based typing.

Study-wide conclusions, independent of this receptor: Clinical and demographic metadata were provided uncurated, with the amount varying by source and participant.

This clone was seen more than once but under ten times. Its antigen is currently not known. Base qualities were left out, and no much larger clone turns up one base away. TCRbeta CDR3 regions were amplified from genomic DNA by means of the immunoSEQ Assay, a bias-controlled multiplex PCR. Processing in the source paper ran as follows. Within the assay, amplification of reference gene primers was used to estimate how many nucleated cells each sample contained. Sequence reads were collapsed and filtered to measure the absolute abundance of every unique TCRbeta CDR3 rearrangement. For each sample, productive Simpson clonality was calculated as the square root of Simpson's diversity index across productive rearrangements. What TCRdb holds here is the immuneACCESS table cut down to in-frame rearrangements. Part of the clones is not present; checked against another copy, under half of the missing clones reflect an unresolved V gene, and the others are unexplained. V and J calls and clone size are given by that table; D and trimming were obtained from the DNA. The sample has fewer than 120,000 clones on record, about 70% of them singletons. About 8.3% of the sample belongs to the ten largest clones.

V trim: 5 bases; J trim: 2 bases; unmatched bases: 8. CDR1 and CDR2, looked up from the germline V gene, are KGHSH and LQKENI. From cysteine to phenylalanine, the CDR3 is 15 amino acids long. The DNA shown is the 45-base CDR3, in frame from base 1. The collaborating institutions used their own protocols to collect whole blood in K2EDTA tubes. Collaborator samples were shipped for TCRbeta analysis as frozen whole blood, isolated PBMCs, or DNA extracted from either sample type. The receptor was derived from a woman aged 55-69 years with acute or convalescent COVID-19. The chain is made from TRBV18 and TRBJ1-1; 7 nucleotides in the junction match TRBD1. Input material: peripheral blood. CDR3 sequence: CASSVQGKRNTEAFF. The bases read TGTGCCAGCTCAGTACAGGGGAAAAGAAACACTGAAGCTTTCTTT.